In this sample, the clone carrying this TCR beta chain turned up a few times. What it binds is unknown. The data originate from a study of beta chain features in type 1 diabetes. Study-level background: All samples yielded 100 million to 140 million examined sorted cells.

Sequencing targeted expressed TCRB transcripts, as all isolated RNA had been reverse transcribed. Profiled with immunoSEQ multiplex PCR; TCRdb holds only in-frame clones, not every one. Of around 260,000 clones in the sample, less than 30% were seen once. General study points: Significant though moderate, a shortening of TCRB CDR3s appeared in all four CD4+ subsets of Type 1 diabetes patients. PCR might preferentially amplify shorter templates, equally in patients and controls.

Based on CD45RO/CCR7/CD25/CD127/CD95/CD27, CD4+ regulatory, stem cell-like memory, naive and central memory cells were sorted. The germline gives CDR1 SQVTM, CDR2 ANQGSEA. V dropped 0 bases and J dropped 5; count of bases not matched to a gene: 8. This CDR3 is 15 amino acids long. Sequencing input: naive CD4+ T cells from blood. The TCR comes from a woman aged 30 to 39 with type 1 diabetes. The gene calls are TRBV29-1 and TRBJ2-5; 8 positions agree with TRBD2. CDR3 bases: TGCAGCGTTGAAGAACCGGGACTAGGGCGGGAGACCCAGTACTTC. Translation: CSVEEPGLGRETQYF.